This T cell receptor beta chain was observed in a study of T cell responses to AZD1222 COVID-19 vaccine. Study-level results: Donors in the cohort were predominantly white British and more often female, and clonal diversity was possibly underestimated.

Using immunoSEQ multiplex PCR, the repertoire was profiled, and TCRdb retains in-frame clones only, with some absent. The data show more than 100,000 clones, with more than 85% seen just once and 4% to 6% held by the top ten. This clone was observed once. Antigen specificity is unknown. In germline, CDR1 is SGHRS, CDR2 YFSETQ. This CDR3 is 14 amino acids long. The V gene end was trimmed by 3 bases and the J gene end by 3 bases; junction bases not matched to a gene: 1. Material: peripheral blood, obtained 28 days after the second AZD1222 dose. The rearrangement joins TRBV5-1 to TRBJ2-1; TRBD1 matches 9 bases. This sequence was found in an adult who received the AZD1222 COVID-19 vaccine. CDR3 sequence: CASSSTGGYNEQFF. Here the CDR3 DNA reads TGCGCCAGCAGCTCGACAGGGGGCTACAATGAGCAGTTCTTC.